Sequencing of this T cell receptor (beta chain) was carried out in a study of TIL therapy for anti-PD-1-resistant metastatic lung cancer. Overall study: Tumors were harvested before any PD-1/PD-L1 blockade. Half of patients were current or former smokers.

A note on this clone: A read error may produce the germline difference seen at one junction end.

Germline CDR1 GTSNPN, CDR2 SVGIG (reference sequence). This CDR3 spans 11 amino acids. As to time point: pre-treatment sample, taken before nivolumab and TIL therapy. This was the immunoSEQ v3 assay. Data came from immunoSEQ multiplex PCR; TCRdb stores just in-frame clones and leaves some out. The data contain about 60,000 clones, approximately 69% of them singletons. This specimen consisted of blood, obtained at baseline. This receptor was identified in a person aged 25-80 years with non-small cell lung cancer. The V gene is TRBV30, the J gene TRBJ1-2; TRBD1 might be the D (5 bases). The DNA for the CDR3 is TGTGCCTGGAGTGTGACAGAAGGCCTTTTCTTC. It translates to CAWSVTEGLFF.